This T cell receptor (beta chain) was captured in a study of PD-1 blockade in classical Hodgkin lymphoma. Sequencing was performed with immunoSEQ multiplex PCR; in TCRdb, only in-frame clones are kept and a portion is missing. The sample has about 60,000 clones, over 85% seen once. Every patient had relapsed following autologous stem cell transplantation, and cohorts differed in brentuximab vedotin exposure. The CDR3 length is 15 residues. The germline V gene encodes CDR1 MDHEN and CDR2 SYDVKM. The V segment lost 7 bases and the J segment 6 bases; nucleotides outside the gene matches: 11. The receptor was isolated from a human donor with classical Hodgkin lymphoma. The V call is TRBV28, the J call TRBJ2-2, with 7 bases identical to TRBD1. The starting material was peripheral blood mononuclear cells (PBMCs), obtained at baseline. The CDR3 loop is CASTLDRLLAGELFF. For the CDR3, the DNA is TGTGCCAGCACCCTGGACAGGTTGTTAGCCGGGGAGCTGTTTTTT.